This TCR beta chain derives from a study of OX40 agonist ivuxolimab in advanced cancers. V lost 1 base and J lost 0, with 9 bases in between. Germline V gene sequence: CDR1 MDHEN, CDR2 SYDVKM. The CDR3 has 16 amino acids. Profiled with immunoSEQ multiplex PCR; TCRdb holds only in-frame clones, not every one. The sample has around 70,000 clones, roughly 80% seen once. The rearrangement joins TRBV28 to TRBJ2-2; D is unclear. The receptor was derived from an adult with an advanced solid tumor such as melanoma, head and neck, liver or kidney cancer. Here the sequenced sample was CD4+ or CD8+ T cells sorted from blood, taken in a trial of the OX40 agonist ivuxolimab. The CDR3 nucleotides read TGTGCCAGCAGTTTATTCGCGGACGCGAACACCGGGGAGCTGTTTTTT. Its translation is CASSLFADANTGELFF.